Given below is one T cell receptor beta chain in context. The data stem from a study of blood T cell repertoires in COVID-19. At the level of the study: Spain, Italy and the United States supplied samples that represented acute and convalescent COVID-19.

Germline loops: CDR1 SEHNR, CDR2 FQNEAQ (reference sequence). Trimming removed 5 bases at V and 1 base at J, with 16 bases between. CDR3 size: 16 residues. Measured with immunoSEQ multiplex PCR; TCRdb has only the in-frame clones, and not every one. This table has 150,000 to 200,000 clones, 65% to 80% appearing once. This receptor was identified in a woman in her 70s in a cohort exposed to, infected with or recovered from COVID-19 (not recorded which). The gene calls are TRBV7-9 and TRBJ2-3; possible D gene TRBD1, 5 bases. The sequenced material came from PBMCs or T cells enriched from blood (not recorded which). In DNA, the CDR3 is TGTGCCAGCAGCCCCAGGGCCATAGAAGGCACAGATACGCAGTATTTT. Protein: CASSPRAIEGTDTQYF.